The present T cell receptor (beta chain) was sequenced within a study of cytomegalovirus exposure and HLA in healthy donors. The overall study: Genetic ancestry analysis placed about 76% of the 400 or so donors that were genotyped in the Caucasian-associated cluster.

The PCR had 60 Vbeta and 13 Jbeta primers. Assay: immunoSEQ multiplex PCR; the TCRdb copy retains only in-frame clones and omits some. In the table there are about 60,000 clones, around two thirds of which are singletons. To note about this clone: Its antigen is still unknown.

Broader study findings: Rare TCR sequences dominated, though some public TCRs recurred in many donors.

This clonotype originated in a woman aged 55-75 years in good health and CMV-seropositive. Sequencing input: PBMCs.

The CDR3, as DNA: TGCGCCAGCAGCCTCCCCCAGCGGCCCAATGAGCAGTTCTTC. Protein product: CASSLPQRPNEQFF. V gene TRBV4-3 combines with J gene TRBJ2-1; TRBD2 is a possible D gene (5 bases). The ends were cut back, 4 bases at V and 6 bases at J, with 13 bases in the middle. This CDR3 comprises 14 residues. CDR1 is LGHNA, CDR2 YSLEER, per germline.